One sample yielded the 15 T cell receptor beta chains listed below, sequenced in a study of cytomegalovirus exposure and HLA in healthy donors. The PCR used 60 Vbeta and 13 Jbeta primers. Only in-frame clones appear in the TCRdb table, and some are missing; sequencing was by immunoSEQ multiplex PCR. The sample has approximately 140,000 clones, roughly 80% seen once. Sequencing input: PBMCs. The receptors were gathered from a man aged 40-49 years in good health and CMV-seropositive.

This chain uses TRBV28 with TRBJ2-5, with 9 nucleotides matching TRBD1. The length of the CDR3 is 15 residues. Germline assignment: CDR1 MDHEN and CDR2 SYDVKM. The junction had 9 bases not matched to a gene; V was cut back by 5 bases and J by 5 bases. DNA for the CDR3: TGTGCCAGCAGTCCACCGGGACAGGGAGTTGAGACCCAGTACTTC. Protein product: CASSPPGQGVETQYF.

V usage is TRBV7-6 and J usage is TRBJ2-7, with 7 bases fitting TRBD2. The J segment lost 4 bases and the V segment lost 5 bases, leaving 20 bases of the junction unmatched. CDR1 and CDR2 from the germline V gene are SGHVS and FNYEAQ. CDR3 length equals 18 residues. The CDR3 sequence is CASSPGLGGNTLFYEQYF. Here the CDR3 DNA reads TGTGCCAGCAGCCCGGGGTTGGGAGGGAATACCCTCTTTTACGAGCAGTACTTC.

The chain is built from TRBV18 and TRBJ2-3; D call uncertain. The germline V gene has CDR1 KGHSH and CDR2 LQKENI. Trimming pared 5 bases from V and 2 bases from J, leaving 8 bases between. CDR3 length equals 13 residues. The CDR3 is CASSSYTTDTQYF. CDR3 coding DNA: TGTGCCAGCTCATCTTACACCACAGATACGCAGTATTTT.

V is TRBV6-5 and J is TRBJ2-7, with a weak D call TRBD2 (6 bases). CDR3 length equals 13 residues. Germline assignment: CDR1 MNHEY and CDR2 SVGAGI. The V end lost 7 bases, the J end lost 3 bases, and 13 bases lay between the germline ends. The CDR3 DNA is TGTGCCAGCACCCCCGGGGGAGTCTACGAGCAGTACTTC. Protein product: CASTPGGVYEQYF.

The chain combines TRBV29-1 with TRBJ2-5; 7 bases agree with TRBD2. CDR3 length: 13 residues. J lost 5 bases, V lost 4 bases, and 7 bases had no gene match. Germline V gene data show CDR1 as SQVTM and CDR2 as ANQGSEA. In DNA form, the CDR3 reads TGCAGCGTTGGTCCCGCGGGAGAGGAGACCCAGTACTTC. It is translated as CSVGPAGEETQYF.

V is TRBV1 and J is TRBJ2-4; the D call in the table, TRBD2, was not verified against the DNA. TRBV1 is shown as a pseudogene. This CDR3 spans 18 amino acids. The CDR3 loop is CTSSQAGSEKLAKNIQYF. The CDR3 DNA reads TGCACCAGCAGCCAAGCCGGGTCCGAAAAACTAGCCAAAAACATTCAGTACTTC.

CDR3 sequence (DNA): TGTGCCAGCAGTTTGCGGGGGGGGAACTACAATGAGCAGTTCTTC. This sequence encodes CASSLRGGNYNEQFF. This chain uses TRBV28 with TRBJ2-1; 9 bases match TRBD2. Germline lookup yields CDR1 MDHEN and CDR2 SYDVKM. This CDR3 has 15 amino acids. Unmatched junction bases numbered 3, after V lost 3 bases and J lost 3 bases. The whole variable domain, filled in from reference TRBV28 and TRBJ2-1, reads DVKVTQSSRYLVKRTGEKVFLECVQDMDHENMFWYRQDPGLGLRLIYFSYDVKMKEKGDIPEGYSVSREKKERFSLILESASTNQTSMYLCASSLRGGNYNEQFFGPGTRLTVL.

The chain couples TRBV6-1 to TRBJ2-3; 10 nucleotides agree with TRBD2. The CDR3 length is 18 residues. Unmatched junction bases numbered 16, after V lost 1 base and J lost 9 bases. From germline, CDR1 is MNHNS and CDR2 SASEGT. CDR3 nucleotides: TGTGCCAGCAGTGAAGTCCGAGGGGGCGCGTCTAGCGGGAGCACGCAGTATTTT. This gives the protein CASSEVRGGASSGSTQYF.

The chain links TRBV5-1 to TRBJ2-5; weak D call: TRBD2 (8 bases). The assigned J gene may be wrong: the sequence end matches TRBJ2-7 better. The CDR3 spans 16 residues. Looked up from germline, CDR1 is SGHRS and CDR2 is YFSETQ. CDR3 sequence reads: CASSPREGAQTYEQYF. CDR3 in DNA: TGCGCCAGCAGCCCTCGGGAGGGGGCACAAACCTACGAGCAGTACTTC.

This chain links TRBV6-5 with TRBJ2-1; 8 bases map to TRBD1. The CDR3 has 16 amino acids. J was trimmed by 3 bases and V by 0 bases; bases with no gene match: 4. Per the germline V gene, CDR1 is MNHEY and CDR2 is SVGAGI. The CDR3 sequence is CASSYSTGQGYNEQFF. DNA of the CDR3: TGTGCCAGCAGTTACTCAACAGGACAGGGCTACAATGAGCAGTTCTTC.

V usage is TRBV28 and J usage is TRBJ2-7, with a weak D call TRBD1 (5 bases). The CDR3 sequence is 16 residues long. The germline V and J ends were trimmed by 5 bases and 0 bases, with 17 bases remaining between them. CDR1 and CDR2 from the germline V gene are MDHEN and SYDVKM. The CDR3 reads CASSALDSTSSYEQYF. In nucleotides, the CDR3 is TGTGCCAGCAGTGCGCTAGACAGTACCAGCTCCTACGAGCAGTACTTC.

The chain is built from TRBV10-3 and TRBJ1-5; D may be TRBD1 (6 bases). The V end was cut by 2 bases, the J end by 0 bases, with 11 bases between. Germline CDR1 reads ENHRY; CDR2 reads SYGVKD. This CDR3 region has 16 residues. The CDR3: CAISERGGYSNQPQHF. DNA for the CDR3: TGTGCCATCAGTGAGCGAGGGGGTTATAGCAATCAGCCCCAGCATTTT.

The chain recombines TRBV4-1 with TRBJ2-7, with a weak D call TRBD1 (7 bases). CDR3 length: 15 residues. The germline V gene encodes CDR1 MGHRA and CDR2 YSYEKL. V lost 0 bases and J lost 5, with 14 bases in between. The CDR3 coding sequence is TGCGCCAGCAGCCAAGAGGGCGTCAGGGGGGACGAGCAGTACTTC. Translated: CASSQEGVRGDEQYF.

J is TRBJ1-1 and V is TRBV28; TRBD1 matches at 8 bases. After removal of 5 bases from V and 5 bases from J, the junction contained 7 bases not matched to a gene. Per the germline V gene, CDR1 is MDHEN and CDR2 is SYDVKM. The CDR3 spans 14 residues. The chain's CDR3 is CASSQDRVRTEAFF. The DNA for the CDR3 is TGTGCCAGCAGTCAGGACAGGGTTAGGACTGAAGCTTTCTTT.

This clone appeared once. The CDR3 DNA reads as TGTGCCAGCAGCGGGGCGACAGGGGGCTCAGATACGCAGTATTTT. It is translated as CASSGATGGSDTQYF. This chain links TRBV6-6 with TRBJ2-3, with 10 bases aligning to TRBD1. V shed 6 bases and J 4 bases; nucleotides not matched to a gene: 7. The CDR3 loop spans 15 amino acids. Germline V gene data show CDR1 as MNHNY and CDR2 as SVGAGI (reference sequence).